Shown below are 14 T cell receptor beta chains from a single sample sequenced in a study of cytomegalovirus exposure and HLA in healthy donors. The PCR made use of 60 Vbeta and 13 Jbeta primers. Only in-frame clones appear in the TCRdb table, and some are missing; sequencing was by immunoSEQ multiplex PCR. The sample has some 99,000 clones; 69% are singletons. The sample was PBMCs. These TCRs come from a woman between 65 and 79 years old in good health and CMV-seropositive.

The chain employs TRBV7-2 and TRBJ2-1; 7 positions agree with TRBD1. The V gene's germline CDR1 is SGHTA and CDR2 FQGNSA. After removal of 2 bases from V and 5 bases from J, the junction contained 15 bases not matched to a gene. CDR3 size: 18 residues. The CDR3 spells CASSLRQGGTQGHNEQFF. The CDR3, as DNA: TGTGCCAGCAGCTTACGACAGGGTGGTACCCAGGGACACAATGAGCAGTTCTTC.

The chain recombines TRBV5-6 with TRBJ1-2; weak D call: TRBD1 (6 bases). Trimming shortened V by 4 bases and J by 2 bases, and 12 bases separated the two germline ends. The CDR3 is made up of 14 amino acids. From germline, CDR1 is SGHDT and CDR2 YYEEEE. CDR3 residues: CASSPGGANYGYTF. CDR3 bases: TGTGCCAGCAGCCCCGGGGGGGCCAACTATGGCTACACCTTC.

This chain connects TRBV5-4 to TRBJ1-2; 11 bases are a match to TRBD1. Germline V gene data show CDR1 as SGHNT and CDR2 as YYREEE (reference sequence). With V trimmed by 2 bases and J by 4 bases, 7 bases remained unmatched. CDR3 length: 16 amino acids. As DNA, the CDR3 is TGTGCCAGCAGCTTACCGGGACAGGGGGTTTTCTATGGCTACACCTTC. This translates into CASSLPGQGVFYGYTF.

This clone was recorded only once. The chain carries TRBV5-1 and TRBJ1-6; the match to TRBD1 covers 7 bases. The CDR3 is made up of 15 amino acids. V was clipped by 4 bases and J by 2 bases; unmatched bases: 3. The germline V gene encodes CDR1 SGHRS and CDR2 YFSETQ. The CDR3 DNA reads as TGCGCCAGCAGCACGGGACAGACCTATAATTCACCCCTCCACTTT. This gives the protein CASSTGQTYNSPLHF.

V and J are TRBV5-4 and TRBJ1-1, with D possibly TRBD1 on 5 matching bases. Germline CDR1 is SGHNT and CDR2 is YYREEE (reference sequence). V was shortened by 4 bases and J by 5 bases, with 24 bases between the two germline ends. The CDR3 runs 17 residues. The DNA for the CDR3 is TGTGCCAGCAGCCCTCCCGGGACTCGGGCAGTGGGGACTGAAGCTTTCTTT. Translating it yields CASSPPGTRAVGTEAFF.

V is TRBV5-1 and J is TRBJ2-5, with D tentatively TRBD2 (6 bases). CDR1 is SGHRS, CDR2 YFSETQ, per germline. This CDR3 is built from 13 residues. V lost 4 bases to trimming and J lost 5 bases, with 12 bases between them. The CDR3 loop reads CASSPGLRETQYF. Written as DNA, the CDR3 is TGCGCCAGCAGCCCGGGACTCCGCGAGACCCAGTACTTC. Full variable domain (outside the CDR3, taken from reference TRBV5-1 and TRBJ2-5): KAGVTQTPRYLIKTRGQQVTLSCSPISGHRSVSWYQQTPGQGLQFLFEYFSETQRNKGNFPGRFSGRQFSNSRSEMNVSTLELGDSALYLCASSPGLRETQYFGPGTRLLVL.

Only a few counts were recorded for this clone. The rearrangement uses TRBV7-8 and TRBJ1-6; D gene ambiguous. Trimming stripped 1 base from V and 0 bases from J, with 7 bases between. Germline-derived CDR1 and CDR2 are SGHVS and FQNEAQ. The CDR3 length is 16 residues. The CDR3: CASSLVVSSYNSPLHF. CDR3 coding DNA: TGTGCCAGCAGCTTAGTTGTGAGCTCCTATAATTCACCCCTCCACTTT.

The V gene is TRBV7-2, the J gene TRBJ1-1, with 7 bases fitting TRBD1. The CDR3 has 14 residues. Germline CDR1 is SGHTA and CDR2 is FQGNSA. The trim removed 6 bases at V and 4 bases at J, leaving 8 bases unmatched. The CDR3 nucleotides are TGTGCCAGCAGTGGAGGACAGGCTATCACTGAAGCTTTCTTT. Translating it yields CASSGGQAITEAFF.

V is TRBV30 and J is TRBJ1-5, with TRBD1 identical over 11 bases. CDR3 length equals 19 residues. V shed 2 bases, J shed 3 bases, and the junction held 15 bases outside the gene matches. Germline values: CDR1 GTSNPN, CDR2 SVGIG (reference sequence). This CDR3 reads CAWSPWGTGGSTANQPQHF. The CDR3 DNA reads TGTGCCTGGAGTCCCTGGGGGACAGGGGGATCTACGGCCAATCAGCCCCAGCATTTT.

This rearrangement joins TRBV5-1 to TRBJ2-2; D possibly corresponds to TRBD1 (6 bases). The V gene lost 5 bases and the J gene lost 3 bases, with 14 bases spanning the gap. This CDR3 has 15 residues. Germline CDR1 reads SGHRS; CDR2 reads YFSETQ. The CDR3 nucleotides read TGCGCCAGCAGACCCGAACAGGGATACACCGGGGAGCTGTTTTTT. Translating gives CASRPEQGYTGELFF.

The V call is TRBV30, the J call TRBJ1-4; D call uncertain. Germline CDR1 is GTSNPN and CDR2 is SVGIG (reference sequence). The CDR3 runs 14 residues. The V gene lost 3 bases and the J gene lost 3 bases, with 11 bases spanning the gap. The CDR3 spells CAWSTSSANEKLFF. The CDR3, as DNA: TGTGCCTGGAGCACTTCTTCGGCTAATGAAAAACTGTTTTTT.

The J gene is TRBJ1-1, the V gene TRBV5-1; 9 bases are a match to TRBD1. The CDR3 is 15 residues long. Germline trimming cut 4 bases from V and 1 base from J; bases unmatched to any gene: 5. Germline lookup yields CDR1 SGHRS and CDR2 YFSETQ. DNA of the CDR3: TGCGCCAGCAGCAGAAGGACAGGGGAGAACACTGAAGCTTTCTTT. Translated: CASSRRTGENTEAFF.

V usage is TRBV11-2 and J usage is TRBJ2-3; D remains ambiguous. CDR3 length: 15 amino acids. CDR1 and CDR2 from the germline V gene are SGHAT and FQNNGV. V was shortened by 1 base and J by 0 bases, with 8 bases between the two germline ends. CDR3 sequence: CASSLGGSSTDTQYF. In DNA form, the CDR3 reads TGTGCCAGCAGCTTAGGAGGTTCTAGCACAGATACGCAGTATTTT.

The rearrangement joins TRBV4-2 to TRBJ2-7; 8 positions agree with TRBD2. The CDR3 runs 16 residues. Looked up from germline, CDR1 is LGHNA and CDR2 is YNFKEQ. V dropped 0 bases and J dropped 5; count of bases not matched to a gene: 9. The CDR3 sequence: CASSQDLTGGPHEQYF. The CDR3 DNA reads TGTGCCAGCAGCCAAGATTTGACGGGGGGGCCTCACGAGCAGTACTTC.